This T cell receptor (beta chain) was captured by sequencing in a study of regulatory T cells in long-lasting Graves disease. Time point defined: newly diagnosed GD, antithyroid drugs for less than 3 months. Generation of the TCR library employed RNA extracted from PBMCs. This CDR3 region has 15 residues. Trimming took 9 bases from V and 0 from J; bases not matched to a gene: 6. The germline V gene has CDR1 SNHLY and CDR2 FYNNEI. According to the study, TCR beta libraries were built with iRepertoire HTBI primers and CDR3-region Arm-PCR. In TCRdb, the multiplex PCR reads were re-called with MiXCR into one record per CDR3 protein. The top ten clones hold about 19% of a sample with 370,000 or so distinct CDR3 sequences, 15% to 20% of them seen once. The same sample was also used in a study of T cells in Graves' hyperthyroidism and ophthalmopathy.

The receptor was derived from a woman younger than 35 with Graves disease. This chain uses TRBV2 with TRBJ2-2, with 8 bases that match TRBD1. The input for sequencing was peripheral blood mononuclear cells (PBMCs), taken at new diagnosis, from a patient treated with antithyroid drugs. The CDR3: CASSKGQANTGELFF. Here the CDR3 DNA reads TGTGCCAGTTCCAAGGGACAGGCGAACACCGGGGAGCTGTTTTTT.